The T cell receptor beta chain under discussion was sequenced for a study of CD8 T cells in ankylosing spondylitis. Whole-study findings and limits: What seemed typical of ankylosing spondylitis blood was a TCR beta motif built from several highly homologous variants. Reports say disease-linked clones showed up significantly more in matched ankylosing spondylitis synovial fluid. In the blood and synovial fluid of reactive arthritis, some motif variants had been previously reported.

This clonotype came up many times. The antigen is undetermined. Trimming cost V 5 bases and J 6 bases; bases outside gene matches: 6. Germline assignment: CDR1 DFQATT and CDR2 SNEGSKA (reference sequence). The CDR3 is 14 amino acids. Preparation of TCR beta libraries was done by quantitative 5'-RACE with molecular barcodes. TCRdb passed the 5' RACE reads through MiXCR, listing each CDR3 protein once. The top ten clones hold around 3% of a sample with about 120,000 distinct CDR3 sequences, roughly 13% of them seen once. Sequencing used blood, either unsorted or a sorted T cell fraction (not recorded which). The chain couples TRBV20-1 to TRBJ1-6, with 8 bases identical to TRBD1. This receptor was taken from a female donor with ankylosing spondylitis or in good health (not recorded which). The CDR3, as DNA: TGCAGTGCTGAAAAGGGACAGGCTAATTCACCCCTCCACTTT. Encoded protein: CSAEKGQANSPLHF.